This TCR beta chain was retrieved from a study of read filtering for tumor transcriptome and immune sequencing. Study background: RNA-seq yielded only about 75 to 1,400 TCR reads, IR-seq about 4 to 10.27 million.

V lost 6 bases and J 1 base, leaving 7 bases between the germline ends. The CDR3 is made up of 13 amino acids. Germline V lookup: CDR1 SQVTM, CDR2 ANQGSEA. A note on this clonotype: The target antigen is unknown.

Study results and caveats: Single-read clonotypes: about 82% of IR-seq clonotypes (about 3.5% of reads), about 75% of RNA-seq clonotypes (around 48% of reads).

Molecular barcoded adaptors covering alpha/delta and beta/gamma chains were used on around 370 ng RNA. TCRdb redid the calling of the reads with MiXCR, one entry per CDR3 protein. The data hold about 63,000 distinct CDR3 sequences, with over 11% observed a single time. The chain carries TRBV29-1 and TRBJ2-6; no reliable D call. This sequence was found in a donor at least 40 years old with multiple myeloma. Sequenced: a population of CD138-negative cells sorted from bone marrow. The CDR3 DNA reads TGCAGCGTAAGGGCGTCTGGGGCCAACGTCCTGACTTTC. Translated, it gives CSVRASGANVLTF. Combining the CDR3 with reference TRBV29-1 and TRBJ2-6 gives the whole variable domain SAVISQKPSRDICQRGTSLTIQCQVDSQVTMMFWYRQQPGQSLTLIATANQGSEATYESGFVIDKFPISRPNLTFSTLTVSNMSPEDSSIYLCSVRASGANVLTFGAGSRLTVL.